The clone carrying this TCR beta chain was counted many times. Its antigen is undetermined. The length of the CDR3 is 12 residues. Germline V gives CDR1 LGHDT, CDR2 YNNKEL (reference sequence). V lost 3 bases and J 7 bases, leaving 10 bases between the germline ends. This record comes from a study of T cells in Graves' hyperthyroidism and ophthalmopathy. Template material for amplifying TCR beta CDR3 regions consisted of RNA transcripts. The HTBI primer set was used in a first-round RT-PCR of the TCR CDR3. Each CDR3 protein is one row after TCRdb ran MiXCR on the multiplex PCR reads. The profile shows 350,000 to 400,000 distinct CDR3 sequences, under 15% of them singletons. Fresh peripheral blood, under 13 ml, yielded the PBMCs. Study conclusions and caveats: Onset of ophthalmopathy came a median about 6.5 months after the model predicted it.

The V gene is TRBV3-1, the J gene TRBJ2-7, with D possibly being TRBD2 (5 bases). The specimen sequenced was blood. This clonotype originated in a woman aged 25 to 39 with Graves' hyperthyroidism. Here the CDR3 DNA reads TGTGCCAGCAGCCAGGCGGGCTGGGAGCAGTACTTC. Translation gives CASSQAGWEQYF.